This T cell receptor (beta chain) emerged from a study of cytomegalovirus exposure and HLA in healthy donors (dated by TCRdb to the late 2010s). The study in broad terms: According to an earlier analysis of a few hundred of the donors, some 180 million T cells yielded 100 million or so unique TCR beta sequences and 276 Gb of sequence data. Approximately 330 gigabases of sequencing data and around 80 million unique TCR sequences made up an early release that covered several hundred HLA-typed donors. Of the roughly 400 genotyped donors, over 65% fell in the genetic ancestry cluster associated with self-reported Caucasian donors. The study was designed to test whether signatures of past pathogen exposure could be identified by cataloging public T cell receptors. The study profiled the T cell repertoires of more than 500 subjects by immunosequencing and related them to cytomegalovirus serostatus. Along with the roughly 710-subject first cohort, a separate validation cohort of 120 different subjects was used. To predict cytomegalovirus infection status, the study brought together high-throughput TCR immunosequencing, statistical association of individual TCRs with disease status, and machine learning. A later analysis re-examined previously published TCR beta repertoires from about 670 donors and added high-resolution HLA genotyping to investigate patterns of TCR occurrence. In the later analysis, no new phenotypic data were used to find candidate immune exposures; instead, reliance was placed on TCR beta sequences and their occurrence across donors. In an earlier analysis of several hundred of the donors, high-throughput TCR beta sequencing was used to judge whether each TCR beta V gene segment behaved as functional or pseudogenic. Donor age, sex, ethnicity and CMV serostatus were compiled together with the repertoire data. A later genetic analysis took genome-wide SNP genotypes for about 65% of the 666 donors and used that subset as a discovery cohort. All discovery cohort repertoires had been generated on a single sequencing platform. HLA typing included class I and class II loci at four-digit resolution. The number of donors typed differed by locus, with 629-630 for A, B, C, DRB1 and DQB1, more than 500 for DQA1, over 600 for DPA1, and over 400 for DPB1. Because of strong linkage in the cohort, roughly five DR-DQ haplotypes were treated as single units for association and clustering. Among around 400 genotyped donors of the cohort, an average of roughly 230,000 unique TCR beta nucleotide sequences was sequenced per donor, of which roughly 17% were non-productive.

The paper's findings and limits, for the study overall: The only immune exposure information available for the cohort was CMV serostatus. Only TCR beta chains were sequenced in this cohort, and the absence of alpha or paired-chain data limited detectable features. A further reported finding was that TCR beta sequences accurately predicted the HLA-A and HLA-B alleles for most subjects in the first cohort. In an earlier analysis of a few hundred of the donors, most TCR beta V segments were observed in productive rearrangements about 90% or about 30% of the time, broadly matching IMGT annotations. In a later analysis, around 17,000 TCR beta sequences were associated with specific HLA alleles at a false discovery rate of 0.05. Most TCR sequences were observed very rarely across donors, whereas some public TCRs were present in many individuals. Because the 87-base-pair reads could not distinguish some IMGT-functional V segments, including TRBV6-2 and TRBV6-3, those segments were excluded. Most CMV-associated TCR beta chains appeared to be HLA-restricted in a later analysis, and the HLA associations seemed to be driven largely by CMV exposure. Because HLA typing was missing for some donors at each locus, association tests included only the typed subset. A later analysis found that TCR association rates varied across HLA loci, with DRB1 alleles showing the most associated TCRs and HLA-C alleles the fewest. When HLA alleles, especially DR and DQ, strongly co-occurred, attributing TCR associations to individual alleles was difficult. Roughly uniform sequencing depth across donors was assumed in presence/absence analyses, although this assumption may not hold. A cluster of highly shared sequence variants was judged likely to represent a technical artifact of the sequencing pipeline. In a later analysis, HLA-associated TCR beta chains showed more clonal expansion and lower generation probabilities than non-associated chains that were equally common. It was suggested by the authors that the approach could potentially be generalized to other disease states and immunological phenotypes. The earlier analysis of a few hundred of the donors excluded seventeen rarely observed V segments, including chromosome 9 orphons, because counts were too low. Three of the identified cytomegalovirus-associated TCR beta chains were confirmed in vitro to be specific for cytomegalovirus antigens. The study listed 150 to 200 TCR beta chains as associated with cytomegalovirus. Correlated functional status among segregating V segments might reflect linkage disequilibrium, but an unknown experimental factor could not be ruled out. Several of the top co-occurrence clusters appeared to be linked to parvovirus B19, influenza, CMV and Epstein-Barr virus, according to a later analysis. In a later genetic analysis, fewer N-insertions in productive TCRs were reported among donors in an Asian-associated ancestry cluster than the roughly 700-donor mean. A later genetic analysis associated a missense DCLRE1C variant with V-gene and J-gene trimming of TCR beta chains, and an independent cohort replicated the association. In both the original and validation cohorts, the classifier was reported to diagnose cytomegalovirus status with high specificity and sensitivity.

The cohort consisted of more than 650 healthy bone marrow donors. All cohort members were sampled while nominally healthy, although unrecorded immune exposures were likely present. The donor was CMV seropositive and was included in the group of 270 or so seropositive cohort members. A peripheral blood sample was provided by each donor, and peripheral blood mononuclear cells were used for TCR beta sequencing. Genomic DNA was extracted from the blood cell samples with the Qiagen DNeasy Blood Extraction Kit. This clone was counted only a few times. Its antigen remains unidentified. Qualities for individual bases were not recorded, and no much larger clone is one base off. The CDR3 holds 12 amino acids from the cysteine to the phenylalanine. The kept DNA is CDR3 alone, 36 bases in frame from the first base. Per the germline V gene, SGHDT is the CDR1 and YYEEEE is the CDR2. V loses 0 bases of germline sequence and J loses 10 bases, and the interval between the two ends is 8 bases.

The method behind the library was the immunoSEQ multiplex PCR assay. For the multiplex PCR, a mixture combining 60 forward primers for TCR Vbeta segments and 13 reverse primers for TCR Jbeta segments was used. Amplification of the CDR3 region of rearranged TCR beta genes was performed with a multiplex PCR assay on genomic DNA. The amplified TCR beta libraries were sequenced on the Illumina HiSeq System as 87-base-pair reads. The study's own analysis went as follows. Across the roughly 700 repertoires, a later analysis counted roughly 77 million unique TCR beta chains, 9 million to 14 million of which were shared by at least two donors. Raw reads were error-corrected and collapsed into unique sequences with a nearest-neighbor algorithm that merged closely related sequences to remove PCR and sequencing errors. To assign V, D and J gene segments, CDR3 sequences were aligned to IMGT reference sequences. For a sequence to be retained, a match of at least six nucleotides to both a V gene segment and a J gene segment was required. Rearrangements were called productive when the CDR3 lacked stop codons and stayed in frame with V and J; all others were non-productive. Following IMGT convention, CDR3 was defined as the stretch from the second conserved V-encoded cysteine to the conserved J-encoded phenylalanine. The earlier analysis of some 580 of the donors excluded any sequence lacking an unambiguous match to a single V gene segment. In an earlier analysis of more than 500 of the donors, a V segment was called functional when productive rearrangements were above 56.7%, and segregating when the standard deviation between donors exceeded 5%. To diagnose cytomegalovirus status from the catalog of TCR beta chain sequences, a statistical classification framework was built. V and J gene assignment, in a later analysis, came from comparing TCR nucleotide sequences with IMGT/GENE-DB human TR gene sequences. The TCRdist pipeline was used in a later analysis to assign CDR3 sequences and most-parsimonious VDJ recombination scenarios. In a later analysis, every TCR beta chain was defined by the combination of its CDR3 amino acid sequence and its V-gene family, and reads without a unique V-gene family were dropped. A later analysis removed 450 to 600 highly shared, low-generation-probability nucleotide sequences to deal with suspected cross-contamination and a sequencing artifact. A later analysis calculated a clonal expansion index for each public chain from normalized within-repertoire ranks of inferred template counts. A later analysis computed generation probabilities with a VDJ recombination model fitted to out-of-frame rearrangements, and checked the results against IGoR. Hypergeometric tests were used in a later analysis to score TCR-TCR, TCR-HLA and TCR-CMV co-occurrence, with a repertoire-size bias correction applied to the TCR pairs. False discovery rates were estimated in a later analysis by permuting HLA or CMV assignments 20 times. In a later analysis, co-occurring TCRs were grouped using DBSCAN, and TCRdist sequence similarity was added for clustering within HLA-allele-positive subsets. Repertoires with fewer than 30,000 or more than 120,000 public chains were left out of co-occurrence clustering, as were five repertoires with anomalous nucleotide sharing. Drawn from immuneACCESS, this table holds only the in-frame rearrangements with V and J called that TCRdb kept. Clones are partly lost; checked studies trace under half to an unresolved V gene and leave the rest unexplained. V and J calls and clone size come straight from that table; D and trimming were deduced from the DNA. Across this sample there are about 130,000 clones, with more than 15% seen only once. Jointly, the top ten make up about 3% of the sample.

This sequence uses TRBV5-6 and TRBJ2-1; the D gene is not confidently resolved. Material for sequencing was PBMCs. The TCR was taken from a female donor in good health and CMV-seropositive. The CDR3 loop reads CASSLAVHEQFF. Here is the DNA: TGTGCCAGCAGCTTGGCCGTACACGAGCAGTTCTTC.